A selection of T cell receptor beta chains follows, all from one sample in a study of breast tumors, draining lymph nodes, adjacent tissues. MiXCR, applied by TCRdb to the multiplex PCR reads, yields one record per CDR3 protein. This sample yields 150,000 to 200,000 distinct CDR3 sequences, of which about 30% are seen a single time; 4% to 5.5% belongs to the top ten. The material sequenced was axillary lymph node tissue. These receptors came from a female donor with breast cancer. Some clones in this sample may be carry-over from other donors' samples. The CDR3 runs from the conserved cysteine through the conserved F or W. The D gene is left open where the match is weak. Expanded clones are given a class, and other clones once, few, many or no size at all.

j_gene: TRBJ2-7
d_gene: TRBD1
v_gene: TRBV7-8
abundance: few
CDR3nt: TGTGCCAGCAGCTTAATTGCGGTGAACAGGGGAGAAAAACGGTACGAGCAGTACTTC
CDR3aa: CASSLIAVNRGEKRYEQYF

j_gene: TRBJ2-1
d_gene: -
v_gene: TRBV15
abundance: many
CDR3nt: TGTGCCACCAGCAGAGGGGGGTCTTACAATGAGCAGTTCTTC
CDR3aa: CATSRGGSYNEQFF

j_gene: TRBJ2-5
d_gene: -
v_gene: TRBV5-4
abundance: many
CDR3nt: TGTGCCAGCAGCTTAGGGGGGGATGCTACCCAGTACTTC
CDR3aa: CASSLGGDATQYF

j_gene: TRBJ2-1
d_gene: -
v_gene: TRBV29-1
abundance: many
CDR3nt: TGCAGCGTCCTGGGTGGGTCCGCTTACAATGAGCAGTTCTTC
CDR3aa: CSVLGGSAYNEQFF

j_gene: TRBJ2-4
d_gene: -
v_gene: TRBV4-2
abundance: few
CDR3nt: TGTGCCAGCAGTTTTGGGCCAACCAAAAACATTCAGTACTTC
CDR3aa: CASSFGPTKNIQYF

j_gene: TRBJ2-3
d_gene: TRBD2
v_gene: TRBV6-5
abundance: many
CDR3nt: TGTGCCAGCAGTTTACTAGCGGGAGGGCCGACAGATACGCAGTATTTT
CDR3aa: CASSLLAGGPTDTQYF

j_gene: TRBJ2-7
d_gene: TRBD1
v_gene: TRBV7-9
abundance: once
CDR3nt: TGTGCCAGCAGCTCCCTGGACGGGACAGGGCTCGGCGAGCAGTACTTC
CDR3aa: CASSSLDGTGLGEQYF

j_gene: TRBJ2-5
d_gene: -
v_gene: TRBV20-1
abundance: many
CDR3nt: TGCAGTGCTAGAGACTACGGGGTCCGGATGGAGACCCAGTACTTC
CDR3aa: CSARDYGVRMETQYF

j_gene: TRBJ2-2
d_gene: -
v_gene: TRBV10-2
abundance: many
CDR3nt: TGCGCCAGCTCCGGGACCCTGAACACCGGGGAGCTGTTTTTT
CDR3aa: CASSGTLNTGELFF

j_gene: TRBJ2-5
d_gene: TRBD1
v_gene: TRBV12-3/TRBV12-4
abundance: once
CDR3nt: TGTGCCAGCAGCGTGACAGGGGGTCGGAATCAGCCCCAGTACTTC
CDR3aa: CASSVTGGRNQPQYF

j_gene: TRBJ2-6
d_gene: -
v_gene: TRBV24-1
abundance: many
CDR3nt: TGTGCCACCAGTGTAATTAAACAGGGAGGGGCCAACGTCCTGACTTTC
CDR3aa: CATSVIKQGGANVLTF

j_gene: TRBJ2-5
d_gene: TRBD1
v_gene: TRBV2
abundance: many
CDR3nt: TGTGCCACCCTATCCGGGACAGCCTACTTC
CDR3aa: CATLSGTAYF

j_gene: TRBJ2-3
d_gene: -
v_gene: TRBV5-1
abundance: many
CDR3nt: TGCGCCAGCAGCGCCCAGCGCACAGATACGCAGTATTTT
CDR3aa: CASSAQRTDTQYF

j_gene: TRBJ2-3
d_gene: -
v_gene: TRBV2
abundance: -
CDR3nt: TGTACCAGCAGTGAACAGGGTGGAACAGATACGCAGTATTTT
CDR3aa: CTSSEQGGTDTQYF

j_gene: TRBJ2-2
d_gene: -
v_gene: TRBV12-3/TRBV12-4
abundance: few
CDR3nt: TGTGCCAGCAGTTTAATGGGGGGGGGCCACACCGGGGAGCTGTTTTTT
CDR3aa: CASSLMGGGHTGELFF

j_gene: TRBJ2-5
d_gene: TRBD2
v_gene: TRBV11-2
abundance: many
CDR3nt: TGTGCCAGCAGCCCTAGCGGGGGCGGAGAGACCCAGTACTTC
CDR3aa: CASSPSGGGETQYF

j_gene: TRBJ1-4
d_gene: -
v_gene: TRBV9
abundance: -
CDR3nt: TGTGCCAGCAGCGAGTCCACGGGGGAAGAAAAACTGTTTTTT
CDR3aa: CASSESTGEEKLFF

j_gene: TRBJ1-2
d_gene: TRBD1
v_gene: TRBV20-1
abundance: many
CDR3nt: TGCAGTGCTAGGGAGACCGGGACAGCGTCCTACTATGGCTACACCTTC
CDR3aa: CSARETGTASYYGYTF

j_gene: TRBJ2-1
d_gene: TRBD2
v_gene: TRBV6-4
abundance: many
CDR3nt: TGTGCCAGCAGTGAGGTAGCGGGCTACAATGAGCAGTTCTTC
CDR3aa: CASSEVAGYNEQFF

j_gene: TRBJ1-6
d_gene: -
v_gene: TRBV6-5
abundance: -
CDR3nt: TGTGCCAGCAGGCCGTCCCCGGTTAAATCCTATAATTCACCCCTCCACTTT
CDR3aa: CASRPSPVKSYNSPLHF

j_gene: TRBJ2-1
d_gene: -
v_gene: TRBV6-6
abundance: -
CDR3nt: TGTGCCAGCAGTTATGGGGGCGGGAATGAGCAGTTCTTC
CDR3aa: CASSYGGGNEQFF

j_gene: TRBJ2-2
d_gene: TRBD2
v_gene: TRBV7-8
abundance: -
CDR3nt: TGTGCCAGCAGCCCTAGGACTAGCGGGGAGCTGTTTTTT
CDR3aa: CASSPRTSGELFF

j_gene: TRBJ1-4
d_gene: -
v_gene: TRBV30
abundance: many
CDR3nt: TGTGCCTGGAGATACAGGGAAAATGAAAAACTGTTTTTT
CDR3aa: CAWRYRENEKLFF

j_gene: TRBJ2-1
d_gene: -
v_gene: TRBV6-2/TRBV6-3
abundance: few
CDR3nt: TGTGCCATAAAGGATGAGGGGGGTGCCAAGTACAATGAGCAGTTCTTC
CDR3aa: CAIKDEGGAKYNEQFF

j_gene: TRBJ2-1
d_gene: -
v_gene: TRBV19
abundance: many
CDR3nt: TGTGCCAGTAGTCCCCGACAGGTATACTACAATGAGCAGTTCTTC
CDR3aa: CASSPRQVYYNEQFF

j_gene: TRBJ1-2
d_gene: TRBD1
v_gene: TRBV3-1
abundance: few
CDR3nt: TGTGCCAGCAGCCAAAGGGACAGGGGGGGCTATGGCTACACCTTC
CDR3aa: CASSQRDRGGYGYTF

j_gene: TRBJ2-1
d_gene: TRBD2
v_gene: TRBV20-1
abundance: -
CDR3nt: TGCAGTGCTAGAGATCCTAGCGGGAGGGCCCTTGAGCAGTTCTTC
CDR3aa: CSARDPSGRALEQFF

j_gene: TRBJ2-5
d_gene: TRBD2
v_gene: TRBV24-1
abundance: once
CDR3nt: TGTGCCACCAGTGATTTGCTGGTGGGCGGGGGGCAAGAGACCCAGTACTTC
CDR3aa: CATSDLLVGGGQETQYF

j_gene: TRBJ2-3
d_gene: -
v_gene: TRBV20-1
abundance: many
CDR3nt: TGCAGTGCCCCGGACCTTCGTGTCACGCAGTATTTT
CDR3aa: CSAPDLRVTQYF

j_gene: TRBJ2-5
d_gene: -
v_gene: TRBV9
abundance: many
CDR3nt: TGTGCCAGCAGCGTAGAAGGCGGACCTAACCAAGAGACCCAGTACTTC
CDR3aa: CASSVEGGPNQETQYF

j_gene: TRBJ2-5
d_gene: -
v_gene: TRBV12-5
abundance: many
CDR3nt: TGTGCGGGGCTCGGGGGCCGTGACCAAGAGACCCAGTACTTC
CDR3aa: CAGLGGRDQETQYF

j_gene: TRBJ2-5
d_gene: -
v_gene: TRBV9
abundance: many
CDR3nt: TGTGCCAGCAGCGTAGGGCAGGGAGTGGAGACCCAGTACTTC
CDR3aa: CASSVGQGVETQYF

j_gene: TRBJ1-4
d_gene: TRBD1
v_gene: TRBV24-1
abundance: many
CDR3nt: TGTGCCACCAGTACAGGGGGCGCGGGTAATGAAAAACTGTTTTTT
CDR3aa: CATSTGGAGNEKLFF

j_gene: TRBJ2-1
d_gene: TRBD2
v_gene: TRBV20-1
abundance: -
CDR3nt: TGCAGTGCTAGCCCTATGAGTGGGCGCGCGGGGGGAGGGAATGAGCAGTTCTTC
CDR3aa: CSASPMSGRAGGGNEQFF

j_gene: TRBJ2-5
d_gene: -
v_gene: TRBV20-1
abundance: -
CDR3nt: TGCAGTGCTAGTCTCACTGTCGGGTCCCTTTTGAGGGAGGCCCAGTACTTC
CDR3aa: CSASLTVGSLLREAQYF

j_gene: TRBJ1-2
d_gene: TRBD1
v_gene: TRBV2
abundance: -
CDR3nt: TGTGCCAGCAGCTGGACAGGGATTGGGAAGGGGGCTAACTATGGCTACACCTTC
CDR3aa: CASSWTGIGKGANYGYTF

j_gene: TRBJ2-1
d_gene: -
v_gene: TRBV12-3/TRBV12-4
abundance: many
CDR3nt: TGTGCCAGCTCCCGGGGGTGGGCAGCCTACAATGAGCAGTTCTTC
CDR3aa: CASSRGWAAYNEQFF

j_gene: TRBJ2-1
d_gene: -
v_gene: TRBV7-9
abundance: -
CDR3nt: TGTGCCAGCAGCTTAGCGGGAGGCAACAATGAGCAGTTCTTC
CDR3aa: CASSLAGGNNEQFF

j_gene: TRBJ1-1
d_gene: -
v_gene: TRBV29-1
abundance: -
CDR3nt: TGCAGCGTTCAAGTAGGTCCTGAAGCTTTCTTT
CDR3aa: CSVQVGPEAFF

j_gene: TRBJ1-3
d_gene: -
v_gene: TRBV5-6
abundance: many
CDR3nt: TGTGCCAGCAGCTTGCTTTATGGGGGAATTTCTGGAAACACCATATATTTT
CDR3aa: CASSLLYGGISGNTIYF